This is a list of T cell receptor beta chains from one sample in a study of T cells in Graves' hyperthyroidism and ophthalmopathy. In TCRdb, the multiplex PCR reads were re-called with MiXCR into one record per CDR3 protein. The data show 600,000 or so distinct CDR3 sequences, approximately 44% seen once. Sequenced sample: peripheral blood or thyroid tissue (not recorded which). The receptors here all came from a woman aged 18-29 years with Graves' hyperthyroidism. CDR3s include the opening cysteine and the closing phenylalanine or tryptophan. Fields, in order: D gene, CDR3 length, J gene, V gene, clone size, CDR3 protein, CDR3 DNA. The D gene is left open where the match is weak. Where a row states a size, it is once, few, many or the class of an expanded clone; other rows omit it.

TRBD1 | 17 | TRBJ1-1 | TRBV15 | many | CATSRVGTGTSNTEAFF | TGTGCCACCAGCAGAGTCGGGACAGGGACCTCGAACACTGAAGCTTTCTTT
. | 15 | TRBJ1-2 | TRBV9 | . | CASSPQVGVNYGYTF | TGTGCCAGCAGCCCCCAGGTGGGGGTCAACTATGGCTACACCTTC
TRBD1 | 13 | TRBJ2-5 | TRBV7-9 | many | CASSGQAQETQYF | TGTGCCAGCAGTGGACAGGCACAAGAGACCCAGTACTTC
. | 13 | TRBJ1-4 | TRBV12-3/TRBV12-4 | . | CASSLRGLGKLFF | TGTGCCAGCAGTTTGAGGGGGTTAGGAAAACTGTTTTTT
. | 11 | TRBJ1-2 | TRBV24-1 | few | CATSGGYGYTF | TGTGCCACCTCGGGGGGTTATGGCTACACCTTC
. | 13 | TRBJ1-5 | TRBV2 | many | CASRDYSNQPQHF | TGTGCCAGCAGGGACTATAGCAATCAGCCCCAGCATTTT
. | 13 | TRBJ2-7 | TRBV29-1 | . | CSAPAGIDYEQYF | TGCAGTGCCCCCGCGGGGATCGATTACGAGCAGTACTTC
. | 13 | TRBJ1-5 | TRBV7-9 | . | CASAWGVNQPQHF | TGCGCCAGCGCCTGGGGTGTCAATCAGCCCCAGCATTTT
TRBD2 | 16 | TRBJ2-5 | TRBV7-8 | few | CASSLRVAGGRETQYF | TGTGCCAGCAGCTTAAGGGTAGCGGGAGGAAGAGAGACCCAGTACTTC
. | 11 | TRBJ1-1 | TRBV7-9 | . | CASSLRGPVPF | TGTGCCAGCAGCCTCAGGGGCCCGGTCCCCTTT
. | 14 | TRBJ2-7 | TRBV25-1 | . | CASSESGIGYEQYF | TGTGCCAGCAGTGAATCGGGGATAGGCTACGAGCAGTACTTC
TRBD1 | 15 | TRBJ1-2 | TRBV7-2 | few | CASSPGTGGIYGYTF | TGTGCCAGCAGCCCCGGGACAGGGGGAATCTATGGCTACACCTTC
TRBD2 | 16 | TRBJ2-7 | TRBV7-6 | . | CASSQGWLAGDYEQYF | TGTGCCAGCAGCCAGGGGTGGCTAGCGGGAGACTACGAGCAGTACTTC
. | 15 | TRBJ1-1 | TRBV25-1 | . | CASRPYGGGNTEAFF | TGTGCCAGCAGACCTTATGGGGGTGGAAACACTGAAGCTTTCTTT
. | 15 | TRBJ1-5 | TRBV2 | . | CAGSLVGDSNQPQHF | TGTGCCGGCAGTTTAGTTGGGGATAGCAATCAGCCCCAGCATTTT
TRBD1 | 15 | TRBJ1-4 | TRBV25-1 | many | CASSEWSGGNEKLFF | TGTGCCAGCAGTGAATGGTCAGGGGGAAATGAAAAACTGTTTTTT
. | 16 | TRBJ1-4 | TRBV25-1 | many | CASSDSQQGGVEKLFF | TGTGCCAGCAGTGACTCCCAACAAGGCGGGGTTGAAAAACTGTTTTTT
TRBD1 | 14 | TRBJ1-3 | TRBV2 | few | CASAGQGSGNTIYF | TGTGCCAGCGCGGGACAGGGCTCTGGAAACACCATATATTTT
TRBD2 | 18 | TRBJ2-2 | TRBV9 | . | CASSAGLAGGPGTGELFF | TGTGCCAGCAGCGCCGGACTAGCGGGAGGGCCTGGTACCGGGGAGCTGTTTTTT
. | 12 | TRBJ2-6 | TRBV2 | . | CASMERENVLTF | TGTGCCAGCATGGAAAGGGAGAACGTCCTGACTTTC
TRBD2 | 16 | TRBJ2-7 | TRBV5-1 | once | CASRFVISGRAAEQYF | TGCGCCAGCAGATTCGTCATTAGCGGGAGAGCGGCCGAGCAGTACTTC
TRBD1 | 15 | TRBJ1-1 | TRBV12-3/TRBV12-4 | few | CASSGTGIDNTEAFF | TGTGCCAGCAGTGGGACAGGGATTGATAACACTGAAGCTTTCTTT
. | 15 | TRBJ1-2 | TRBV7-2 | . | CASSRAWKGNYGYTF | TGTGCCAGCAGCCGTGCCTGGAAGGGGAACTATGGCTACACCTTC
TRBD2 | 17 | TRBJ2-7 | TRBV7-9 | once | CASSDTRASGSSDEQYF | TGTGCCAGCAGTGATACCAGGGCTAGCGGGAGTAGCGACGAGCAGTACTTC
. | 12 | TRBJ1-1 | TRBV29-1 | many | CSIRPPGHRAFF | TGCAGCATCAGGCCTCCGGGACATCGGGCTTTCTTT
. | 13 | TRBJ2-7 | TRBV20-1 | . | CSAKRPNPYEQYF | TGCAGTGCCAAGCGTCCCAATCCTTACGAGCAGTACTTC
TRBD2 | 16 | TRBJ2-7 | TRBV6-5 | . | CASSYSAGTSGSEQYF | TGTGCCAGCAGTTACTCCGCCGGGACTAGCGGGAGCGAGCAGTACTTC
TRBD1 | 13 | TRBJ1-6 | TRBV2 | . | CASSTGGDSPLHF | TGTGCCAGCTCAACAGGGGGTGATTCACCCCTCCACTTT
. | 13 | TRBJ2-5 | TRBV6-1 | . | CASGRGGSETQYF | TGTGCCAGCGGCCGAGGGGGATCGGAGACCCAGTACTTC
. | 15 | TRBJ1-6 | TRBV20-1 | few | CSASEGTGINSPLHF | TGCAGTGCTAGCGAGGGCACAGGGATTAATTCACCCCTCCACTTT
TRBD1 | 14 | TRBJ1-2 | TRBV24-1 | few | CASGGQGTNYGYTF | TGTGCCAGCGGGGGACAGGGGACTAACTATGGCTACACCTTC
. | 13 | TRBJ1-1 | TRBV20-1 | few | CSARAQMNTEAFF | TGCAGTGCTAGAGCCCAGATGAACACTGAAGCTTTCTTT
TRBD1 | 15 | TRBJ1-2 | TRBV7-2 | few | CASSLGGTANYGYTF | TGTGCCAGCAGCTTGGGTGGGACAGCTAACTATGGCTACACCTTC
. | 13 | TRBJ2-7 | TRBV7-2 | . | CASSQGGLYEQYF | TGTGCCAGCAGCCAAGGCGGTCTCTACGAGCAGTACTTC
TRBD2 | 14 | TRBJ2-3 | TRBV15 | . | CATSPSGRTDTQYF | TGTGCCACCAGCCCTAGCGGGAGGACAGATACGCAGTATTTT
. | 13 | TRBJ1-6 | TRBV9 | many | CASSPGEGSPLHF | TGTGCCAGCAGCCCCGGGGAGGGGTCACCCCTCCACTTT
. | 15 | TRBJ1-1 | TRBV6-5 | few | CASSLLGTWGTEAFF | TGTGCCAGCAGTTTACTAGGTACTTGGGGCACTGAAGCTTTCTTT
TRBD1 | 11 | TRBJ1-3 | TRBV29-1 | . | CSGRTGHTIYF | TGCAGCGGCAGGACAGGCCACACCATATATTTT
TRBD1 | 15 | TRBJ1-1 | TRBV29-1 | once | CSVGGRQGLNTEAFF | TGCAGCGTTGGAGGTCGACAGGGTCTGAACACTGAAGCTTTCTTT
TRBD1 | 15 | TRBJ2-7 | TRBV7-6 | . | CASSAYRDSSYEQYF | TGTGCCAGCAGCGCCTACCGGGACAGCTCCTACGAGCAGTACTTC
. | 10 | TRBJ2-2 | TRBV29-1 | many | CSVFIGELFF | TGCAGCGTTTTTATCGGGGAGCTGTTTTTT
TRBD2 | 17 | TRBJ2-1 | TRBV2 | . | CASSELAGVSSINEQFF | TGTGCCAGCAGTGAACTAGCGGGAGTATCCTCCATCAATGAGCAGTTCTTC
TRBD1 | 14 | TRBJ1-1 | TRBV10-2 | . | CASRFRTGGTEAFF | TGTGCCAGCAGATTTAGGACAGGAGGGACTGAAGCTTTCTTT
. | 14 | TRBJ2-5 | TRBV9 | few | CASSVESFQETQYF | TGTGCCAGCAGCGTAGAGAGCTTCCAAGAGACCCAGTACTTC
. | 16 | TRBJ1-4 | TRBV2 | many | CASSRGNEGRDEKLFF | TGTGCCAGCAGTAGGGGTAATGAGGGAAGGGATGAAAAACTGTTTTTT